Each of the 2 T cell receptor beta chains below was sequenced from the same sample in a study of blood T cell repertoires in COVID-19. The data were produced by immunoSEQ multiplex PCR, yet TCRdb's version contains in-frame clones alone and is incomplete. This sample carries 95,000 to 150,000 clones, roughly 91% of them seen once, and the ten largest clones take 1.5%. Sequences were obtained from peripheral blood. The source is a human donor in a cohort sampled during active COVID-19.

J is TRBJ2-7 and V is TRBV6-4; maybe TRBD1 (6 bases). The V gene's germline CDR1 is MRHNA and CDR2 SNTAGT. This CDR3 is 11 amino acids long. Between the trimmed V and J ends, which lost 6 bases and 6 bases, there was a span of 9 bases. The CDR3 region has the DNA TGTGCCAGCAGACAGGGTAGCGAGCAGTACTTC. As protein: CASRQGSEQYF.

This clone appeared a single time. The chain couples TRBV19 to TRBJ2-1, with TRBD2 matching over 13 bases. The CDR3 length is 15 residues. Looked up from germline, CDR1 is LNHDA and CDR2 is SQIVND (reference sequence). V shed 7 bases, J shed 2 bases, and the junction held 2 bases outside the gene matches. This chain's CDR3 is CASTTSGGAYNEQFF. CDR3 coding DNA: TGTGCCAGTACCACTAGCGGGGGGGCCTACAATGAGCAGTTCTTC.